These 30 T cell receptor beta chains were all obtained from the same sample, sequenced in a study of shared clonotypes between healthy human individuals (dated by TCRdb to about 2020). Libraries were made using the immunoSEQ multiplex PCR assay. TCRdb retrieved this table from immuneACCESS and kept in-frame rearrangements only. Not all clones are present; in checked studies, unresolved V genes account for under half, and no reason is known for the remainder. The sample data list hundreds of thousands of clones, and 90% to 96% of these were observed just once. The top ten constitute about 0.064% of the sample. The sequenced sample consisted of naive CD4+ T cells sorted from blood. The cell subset or site label for this specimen denotes: CD45RA+ positively selected. Receptors were obtained from a woman aged 25 to 39 in good health.

J is TRBJ2-2 and V is TRBV28; TRBD1 might be the D (5 bases). The CDR3 is made up of 13 amino acids. The V and J ends lost 9 bases and 2 bases respectively, with 10 bases between them. In germline, CDR1 is MDHEN, CDR2 SYDVKM. The CDR3: CASEDRNTGELFF. For the CDR3, the DNA is TGTGCCAGTGAAGACAGAAACACCGGGGAGCTGTTTTTT.

The J gene is TRBJ1-4, the V gene TRBV19; perhaps TRBD1 as D (5 bases). Trimming took 9 bases from V and 5 from J, leaving 10 bases between them. The CDR3 is 12 amino acids. In germline, CDR1 is LNHDA, CDR2 SQIVND (reference sequence). As DNA, the CDR3 is TGTGCCAGCACGGGGGGGAATGAAAAACTGTTTTTT. It encodes CASTGGNEKLFF.

This clone was seen a few times. This sample also contains other DNA sequences that code for the same CDR3. This sequence joins TRBV28 and TRBJ2-7, with D unresolved. Germline values: CDR1 MDHEN, CDR2 SYDVKM. This CDR3 is 12 amino acids long. Trimming removed 2 bases from V and 0 bases from J, with 2 bases in between. DNA for the CDR3: TGTGCCAGCAGTTTAGCCTCCTACGAGCAGTACTTC. Translating it yields CASSLASYEQYF.

V is TRBV4-1 and J is TRBJ2-5, with D perhaps matching TRBD2 (6 bases). The germline V gene encodes CDR1 MGHRA and CDR2 YSYEKL. The CDR3 totals 20 residues. The germline V and J ends were trimmed by 0 bases and 0 bases, with 23 bases remaining between them. CDR3 amino acids: CASSQDIRRDGAGYQETQYF. The DNA for the CDR3 is TGCGCCAGCAGCCAAGATATTCGGCGGGATGGGGCGGGTTACCAAGAGACCCAGTACTTC.

This CDR3 is CSVSSGREQYF. The CDR3 region has the DNA TGCAGCGTTTCTTCAGGTCGCGAGCAGTACTTC. V is TRBV29-1 and J is TRBJ2-7; no firm D call. V was pared by 5 bases and J by 6 bases, with 11 bases between. The CDR3 sequence is 11 residues long. Germline V gene data show CDR1 as SQVTM and CDR2 as ANQGSEA.

The rearrangement uses TRBV10-1 and TRBJ2-1, with 8 bases matching TRBD2. Unmatched junction bases numbered 1, after V lost 0 bases and J lost 12 bases. This CDR3 comprises 12 residues. Germline V gene data show CDR1 as WNHNN and CDR2 as SYGVQD (reference sequence). The CDR3 region is CASSESSGRQFF. The CDR3 DNA is TGCGCCAGCAGTGAGTCGAGCGGGAGGCAGTTCTTC.

This clone is a singleton in its sample. The rearrangement uses TRBV19 and TRBJ2-7; D not resolved. This CDR3 comprises 11 residues. V was pared by 3 bases and J by 8 bases, with 8 bases between. CDR1 is LNHDA and CDR2 is SQIVND in the germline V gene (reference sequence). The CDR3, as DNA: TGTGCCAGTAGTATTTCAGGACAGCAGTACTTC. This sequence encodes CASSISGQQYF.

This rearrangement joins TRBV2 to TRBJ2-2; unclear D gene. From germline, CDR1 is SNHLY and CDR2 FYNNEI. Deletions cut 4 bases from V and 5 bases from J, with 8 bases between. This CDR3 region has 13 residues. The CDR3 sequence is CASSVSWTGELFF. The CDR3 DNA reads as TGTGCCAGCAGTGTGAGTTGGACCGGGGAGCTGTTTTTT.

The gene calls are TRBV5-4 and TRBJ2-7; the D call may be TRBD1 or TRBD2 (5 bases each). Germline V gives CDR1 SGHNT, CDR2 YYREEE (reference sequence). The ends were cut back, 5 bases at V and 6 bases at J, with 18 bases in the middle. The CDR3 spans 14 residues. CDR3 bases: TGTGCCAGCAGGGGGGAACTTAACTTGGGCGAGCAGTACTTC. It translates to CASRGELNLGEQYF.

This clone was detected only once. The V call is TRBV18, the J call TRBJ2-1; D is tentatively TRBD1 or TRBD2 (6 bases each). The CDR3 has 15 amino acids. Trimming removed 6 bases from V and 3 bases from J, with 15 bases in between. Germline-derived CDR1 and CDR2 are KGHSH and LQKENI. CDR3 in DNA: TGTGCCAGCTCCCTGGGGGGCCGCGACTACAATGAGCAGTTCTTC. Translating it yields CASSLGGRDYNEQFF.

This clone was detected only a few times. This chain joins TRBV6-6 and TRBJ2-7; tentatively, D is TRBD1 or TRBD2 (5 bases each). The CDR3 consists of 13 residues. In germline, CDR1 is MNHNY, CDR2 SVGAGI (reference sequence). Trimming pared 5 bases from V and 7 bases from J, leaving 15 bases between. CDR3 region: CASSTGRQEEQYF. The CDR3, as DNA: TGTGCCAGCAGTACGGGACGGCAGGAAGAGCAGTACTTC.

The chain carries TRBV6-5 and TRBJ2-5; no clear D. The CDR3 extends over 15 amino acids. Germline loops: CDR1 MNHEY, CDR2 SVGAGI. V was trimmed by 0 bases and J by 5 bases, leaving 13 bases between them. The CDR3 region has the DNA TGTGCCAGCAGTTACTCAGCCACGGTCTGGGAGACCCAGTACTTC. Protein: CASSYSATVWETQYF.

The chain is built from TRBV5-1 and TRBJ2-5; maybe TRBD2 (6 bases). This CDR3 comprises 15 residues. Trimming cost V 3 bases and J 1 base, with 13 bases left between them. Germline V gene lookup returns CDR1 SGHRS and CDR2 YFSETQ. The CDR3 DNA reads TGCGCCAGCAGCTGGGGCCCTAGCGCCCAAGAGACCCAGTACTTC. Translated: CASSWGPSAQETQYF.

The chain uses TRBV6-4 and TRBJ2-2; 10 bases map to TRBD1. The CDR3 has 16 amino acids. Germline-derived CDR1 and CDR2 are MRHNA and SNTAGT. V lost 0 bases, J lost 6 bases, and 4 bases stayed unmatched. Here the CDR3 reads CASSDSGQGRSGELFF. The CDR3 DNA is TGTGCCAGCAGTGACTCGGGACAGGGGCGGTCCGGGGAGCTGTTTTTT.

The V gene is TRBV7-3, the J gene TRBJ2-5; D is perhaps TRBD2 (6 bases). CDR3 length equals 15 residues. Trimming removed 5 bases from V and 5 bases from J, with 18 bases in between. Germline CDR1 reads SGHTA; CDR2 reads FQGTGA. The CDR3 sequence: CASSPYGGAGETQYF. Written as DNA, the CDR3 is TGTGCCAGCAGCCCCTACGGGGGAGCGGGTGAGACCCAGTACTTC.

The CDR3 nucleotides are TGCGCCACCACAGAAAACGCGAACACCGGGGAGCTGTTTTTT. Translation gives CATTENANTGELFF. The chain is built from TRBV5-1 and TRBJ2-2; D gene unclear. CDR1 SGHRS and CDR2 YFSETQ come from the germline V gene. The CDR3 contains 14 residues. Between the trimmed V and J ends, which lost 9 bases and 0 bases, there was a span of 12 bases. Full variable domain (remainder filled in from reference TRBV5-1 and TRBJ2-2): KAGVTQTPRYLIKTRGQQVTLSCSPISGHRSVSWYQQTPGQGLQFLFEYFSETQRNKGNFPGRFSGRQFSNSRSEMNVSTLELGDSALYLCATTENANTGELFFGEGSRLTVL.

This chain joins TRBV5-1 and TRBJ2-1; TRBD2 agrees at 7 bases. The CDR3 has 16 residues. Trimming took 2 bases from V and 3 from J; bases not matched to a gene: 8. Germline V gives CDR1 SGHRS, CDR2 YFSETQ. CDR3 bases: TGCGCCAGCAGCTTTGGGGTTGGCGGGAGCTACAATGAGCAGTTCTTC. Translation: CASSFGVGGSYNEQFF.

The chain couples TRBV7-8 to TRBJ2-1; TRBD2 agrees at 12 bases. Trimming at V came to 5 bases and at J to 8 bases, leaving 16 bases not matched to a gene. The CDR3 is 18 residues long. Germline lookup yields CDR1 SGHVS and CDR2 FQNEAQ. The chain's CDR3 is CASSHGATSGSAFDEQFF. DNA of the CDR3: TGTGCCAGCAGCCATGGGGCGACTAGCGGGAGTGCTTTCGATGAGCAGTTCTTC.

The chain uses TRBV5-1 and TRBJ2-7, with 8 bases lining up with TRBD1. This CDR3 has 15 amino acids. V was pared by 4 bases and J by 0 bases, with 6 bases of the junction left unmatched. CDR1 is SGHRS and CDR2 is YFSETQ in the germline V gene. Written as DNA, the CDR3 is TGCGCCAGCAGCGAGGGACAGGCTAGCTCCTACGAGCAGTACTTC. Translation gives CASSEGQASSYEQYF.

The V call is TRBV28, the J call TRBJ1-2; no clear D. Trimming took off 7 bases at V and 1 base at J, with 4 bases between the two ends. Germline V gives CDR1 MDHEN, CDR2 SYDVKM. This CDR3 has 11 residues. CDR3 DNA sequence: TGTGCCAGCATAAGTAACTATGGCTACACCTTC. Translating gives CASISNYGYTF.

The chain combines TRBV19 with TRBJ2-6; TRBD1 aligns across 9 bases. This CDR3 contains 19 residues. V was pared by 7 bases and J by 0 bases, with 13 bases of the junction left unmatched. Germline loops: CDR1 LNHDA, CDR2 SQIVND (reference sequence). CDR3 amino acids: CASTHGGQGFPSGANVLTF. DNA of the CDR3: TGTGCCAGTACCCATGGGGGACAGGGATTTCCCTCTGGGGCCAACGTCCTGACTTTC.

The chain joins TRBV18 to TRBJ2-1; D ambiguous. The CDR3 runs 15 residues. V was shortened by 3 bases and J by 0 bases, with 9 bases between the two germline ends. Per the germline V gene, CDR1 is KGHSH and CDR2 is LQKENI. As DNA, the CDR3 is TGTGCCAGCTCACCGAGAGAGATCTCCTACAATGAGCAGTTCTTC. It codes for CASSPREISYNEQFF.

The V and J genes are TRBV20-1 and TRBJ1-2, with 8 bases aligning to TRBD1. The germline CDR1 and CDR2 sequences are DFQATT and SNEGSKA (reference sequence). This CDR3 region has 11 residues. The V gene end was trimmed by 8 bases and the J gene end by 6 bases; junction bases not matched to a gene: 5. In nucleotides, the CDR3 is TGCAGTCTGACAGGGGATAATGGCTACACCTTC. Translating it yields CSLTGDNGYTF.

The V call is TRBV7-2, the J call TRBJ2-1; 10 bases line up with TRBD2. Germline-derived CDR1 and CDR2 are SGHTA and FQGNSA. Trimming cost V 5 bases and J 5 bases; bases outside gene matches: 12. This CDR3 is 17 amino acids long. The CDR3 loop reads CASSPSFTSGDNNEQFF. CDR3 coding DNA: TGTGCCAGCAGCCCTTCCTTCACTAGCGGGGATAACAATGAGCAGTTCTTC.

V and J are TRBV5-8 and TRBJ2-5; no reliable D call. TRBJ2-7 matches the DNA end more closely, so the J call is doubtful. The CDR3 is made up of 11 amino acids. CDR1 and CDR2 from the germline V gene are SGHTS and YDEGEE. CDR3: CASSFVYEQYF. CDR3 in DNA: TGTGCCAGCAGTTTTGTCTACGAGCAGTACTTC.

The gene calls are TRBV5-1 and TRBJ1-5; D is uncertain. Germline CDR1 reads SGHRS; CDR2 reads YFSETQ. V gave up 1 base and J gave up 0 bases, with 14 bases separating them. The CDR3 totals 17 residues. The CDR3 bases are TGCGCCAGCAGCTTGCAAATGACGGAAGATAGCAATCAGCCCCAGCATTTT. Translating it yields CASSLQMTEDSNQPQHF. The full variable domain, completed using reference TRBV5-1 and TRBJ1-5, is KAGVTQTPRYLIKTRGQQVTLSCSPISGHRSVSWYQQTPGQGLQFLFEYFSETQRNKGNFPGRFSGRQFSNSRSEMNVSTLELGDSALYLCASSLQMTEDSNQPQHFGDGTRLSIL.

J is TRBJ2-3 and V is TRBV5-1, with 10 bases matching TRBD2. The CDR3 spans 18 residues. CDR1 is SGHRS, CDR2 YFSETQ, per germline. The junction had 7 bases not matched to a gene; V was cut back by 0 bases and J by 0 bases. The CDR3, as DNA: TGCGCCAGCAGCTTGGCCACCCTGACTAGCGGGAGCACAGATACGCAGTATTTT. This encodes CASSLATLTSGSTDTQYF.

The genes are TRBV6-5 and TRBJ2-7; D is possibly TRBD1 (5 bases). Trimming removed 5 bases from V and 9 bases from J, with 23 bases in between. The CDR3 has 15 amino acids. The germline V gene has CDR1 MNHEY and CDR2 SVGAGI. CDR3 nucleotide sequence: TGTGCCAGCAGTAGAACGACAGTGGGTCTACGTAGGCAGTACTTC. This encodes CASSRTTVGLRRQYF.

V and J are TRBV27 and TRBJ1-2; no clear D gene. Trimming removed 7 bases from V and 8 bases from J, with 35 bases in between. The germline CDR1 and CDR2 sequences are MNHEY and SMNVEV (reference sequence). The CDR3 contains 19 residues. CDR3 DNA sequence: TGTGCCAGCAATAGGGATCGTCCTTACGAAGGACGGGGTATCGGGGGCTACACCTTC. Amino acids: CASNRDRPYEGRGIGGYTF.

CDR3 DNA sequence: TGTGCCAGCCGTCATTATACAGGGGGCAGCGCTGAAGCTTTCTTT. This encodes CASRHYTGGSAEAFF. V and J are TRBV25-1 and TRBJ1-1, with TRBD1 identical over 9 bases. Looked up from germline, CDR1 is MGHDK and CDR2 is SYGVNS. V was clipped by 8 bases and J by 6 bases; unmatched bases: 13. The CDR3 runs to 15 residues.